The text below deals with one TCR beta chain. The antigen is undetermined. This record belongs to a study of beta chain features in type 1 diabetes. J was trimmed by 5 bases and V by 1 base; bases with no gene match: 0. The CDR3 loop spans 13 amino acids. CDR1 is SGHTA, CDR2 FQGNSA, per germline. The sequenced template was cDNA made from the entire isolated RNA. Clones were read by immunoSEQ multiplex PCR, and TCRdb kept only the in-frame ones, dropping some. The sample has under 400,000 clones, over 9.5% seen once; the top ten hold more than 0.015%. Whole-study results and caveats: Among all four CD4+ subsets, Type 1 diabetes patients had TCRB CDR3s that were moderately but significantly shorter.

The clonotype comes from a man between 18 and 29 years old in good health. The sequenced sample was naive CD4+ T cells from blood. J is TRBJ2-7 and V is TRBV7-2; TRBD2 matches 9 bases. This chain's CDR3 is CASSLVAGDEQYF. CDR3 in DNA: TGTGCCAGCAGCTTAGTAGCGGGAGACGAGCAGTACTTC. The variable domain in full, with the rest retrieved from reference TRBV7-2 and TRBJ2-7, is GAGVSQSPSNKVTEKGKDVELRCDPISGHTALYWYRQSLGQGLEFLIYFQGNSAPDKSGLPSDRFSAERTGGSVSTLTIQRTQQEDSAVYLCASSLVAGDEQYFGPGTRLTVT.